This T cell receptor beta chain comes out of a study of cytomegalovirus exposure and HLA in healthy donors. Overall study context: A prior study identified 117 million unique TCR beta sequences from about 180 million T cells. Study results and caveats: Across donors, sequencing depth was assumed by presence/absence analyses to be roughly uniform. About 87% or about 30% of the time was how often most TCR beta V segments were productive, according to an earlier analysis. The majority of TCR sequences were rare, yet some public TCRs appeared in many donors.

This PCR relied on a set of 60 Vbeta primers and 13 Jbeta primers. Clones were read by immunoSEQ multiplex PCR, and TCRdb kept only the in-frame ones, dropping some. The sample yields 130,000 or so clones, roughly four fifths seen once. Of note for this clone: Its antigen is not identified.

The V gene's germline CDR1 is LGHNA and CDR2 YSLEER. CDR3 length equals 17 residues. V lost 0 bases, J lost 2 bases, and 7 bases stayed unmatched. The gene calls are TRBV4-3 and TRBJ2-1; 7 bases fit TRBD2. The TCR comes from a woman aged 40 to 50 in good health and CMV-seronegative. Sequenced: PBMCs. In nucleotides, the CDR3 is TGCGCCAGCAGCCAAGACGTAGCGGGCCGTGCCTACAATGAGCAGTTCTTC. It translates to CASSQDVAGRAYNEQFF.